These 22 T cell receptor beta chains were sequenced from one sample in a study of shared clonotypes between healthy human individuals (dated by TCRdb to about 2020). The method was the immunoSEQ multiplex PCR assay. TCRdb carries this immuneACCESS record with in-frame sequences only. Its versions omit some clonotypes, under half of them owing to an unresolved V gene in the studies checked, with the rest unexplained. For this sample the table gives 80,000 to 100,000 clones, of which 60% to 75% were detected only once. The top ten constitute approximately 55% of the sample. The sample was memory CD8+ T cells sorted from blood. The meaning of the sample's cell subset or site label: CD45RO+ cells pooled with CCR7-negative TemRA cells. Every receptor here comes from a young man in good health.

This chain connects TRBV4-3 to TRBJ1-1; TRBD1 matches 7 bases. Germline-derived CDR1 and CDR2 are LGHNA and YSLEER. The CDR3 sequence is 14 residues long. Losses at the gene ends were 4 bases for V and 4 bases for J; bases not matched to a gene: 6. CDR3 protein: CASSLLGQATEAFF. DNA of the CDR3: TGCGCCAGCAGCCTACTCGGACAGGCCACTGAAGCTTTCTTT.

This clone was counted between two and nine times. The rearrangement uses TRBV19 and TRBJ2-7; D is perhaps TRBD2 (5 bases). The CDR3 totals 14 residues. V lost 3 bases to trimming and J lost 4 bases, with 13 bases between them. The germline V gene encodes CDR1 LNHDA and CDR2 SQIVND (reference sequence). CDR3 sequence: CASSISGGEYEQYF. In nucleotides, the CDR3 is TGTGCCAGTAGTATCAGCGGAGGTGAATACGAGCAGTACTTC.

The table lists this clone with a count of one. The V call is TRBV5-1, the J call TRBJ2-5, with no clear D. Deletions cut 0 bases from V and 7 bases from J, with 4 bases between. This CDR3 region has 11 residues. In germline, CDR1 is SGHRS, CDR2 YFSETQ. The CDR3 loop reads CASSLEGTQYF. As DNA, the CDR3 is TGCGCCAGCAGCTTGGAAGGGACCCAGTACTTC.

The table lists this clone with many counts. The chain employs TRBV7-9 and TRBJ1-4; D call uncertain. Germline lookup yields CDR1 SEHNR and CDR2 FQNEAQ (reference sequence). V gave up 3 bases and J gave up 0 bases, with 8 bases separating them. The CDR3 sequence is 15 residues long. CDR3 DNA sequence: TGTGCCAGCAGCTTCTCCCGGACAACTAATGAAAAACTGTTTTTT. Translating gives CASSFSRTTNEKLFF.

This clone showed up just a few times. This sequence joins TRBV27 and TRBJ2-5, with D hard to call. The V gene's germline CDR1 is MNHEY and CDR2 SMNVEV (reference sequence). V lost 2 bases to trimming and J lost 0 bases, with 7 bases between them. The length of the CDR3 is 14 residues. DNA of the CDR3: TGTGCCAGCAGTTTACACCGTTACCAAGAGACCCAGTACTTC. It yields the protein CASSLHRYQETQYF.

The rearrangement joins TRBV2 to TRBJ2-1; the match to TRBD2 covers 7 bases. Germline V lookup: CDR1 SNHLY, CDR2 FYNNEI. V was pared by 3 bases and J by 6 bases, with 2 bases of the junction left unmatched. This CDR3 spans 13 amino acids. Written as DNA, the CDR3 is TGTGCCAGCAGTGACTGGACTAGCAATGAGCAGTTCTTC. Encoded protein: CASSDWTSNEQFF.

The V and J genes are TRBV27 and TRBJ2-1; D possibly corresponds to TRBD2 (6 bases). Germline V gives CDR1 MNHEY, CDR2 SMNVEV (reference sequence). Deletions cut 5 bases from V and 5 bases from J, with 10 bases between. The CDR3 totals 13 residues. CDR3 protein: CASSAIADNEQFF. Written as DNA, the CDR3 is TGTGCCAGCAGTGCCATAGCGGACAATGAGCAGTTCTTC.

There are a few counts of this clone. The chain uses TRBV19 and TRBJ1-1; no clear D gene. Germline assignment: CDR1 LNHDA and CDR2 SQIVND (reference sequence). This CDR3 is built from 13 residues. V was cut by 8 bases and J by 0 bases, with 10 bases left in between. The CDR3 bases are TGTGCCAGTCGACCCCATGTGAACACTGAAGCTTTCTTT. Translated, it gives CASRPHVNTEAFF.

This clone has at least ten counts. This chain connects TRBV15 to TRBJ1-1; 7 bases agree with TRBD1. CDR3 length equals 14 residues. Germline values: CDR1 LNHNV, CDR2 YYDKDF (reference sequence). V trimming: 5 bases; J trimming: 5 bases; junction bases outside the gene matches: 8. CDR3 in DNA: TGTGCCACCAGCGGAAAACAGGGGAGGACTGAAGCTTTCTTT. Residues: CATSGKQGRTEAFF.

This clone was found once. V and J are TRBV10-2 and TRBJ2-1; a weak D match, TRBD2 (6 bases). The CDR3 extends over 12 amino acids. V lost 8 bases to trimming and J lost 7 bases, with 12 bases between them. Germline-derived CDR1 and CDR2 are WSHSY and SAAADI. This CDR3 is CASGGWGNEQFF. DNA of the CDR3: TGCGCCAGCGGAGGGTGGGGGAATGAGCAGTTCTTC.

V gene TRBV27 combines with J gene TRBJ1-4; perhaps TRBD1 as D (5 bases). V shed 2 bases and J shed 5 bases, with 9 bases lying between them. Germline V gene data show CDR1 as MNHEY and CDR2 as SMNVEV (reference sequence). The CDR3 totals 14 residues. CDR3: CASSLLGENEKLFF. Written as DNA, the CDR3 is TGTGCCAGCAGTTTACTAGGGGAAAATGAAAAACTGTTTTTT. The complete variable domain, with remaining parts taken from reference TRBV27 and TRBJ1-4, reads EAQVTQNPRYLITVTGKKLTVTCSQNMNHEYMSWYRQDPGLGLRQIYYSMNVEVTDKGDVPEGYKVSRKEKRNFPLILESPSPNQTSLYFCASSLLGENEKLFFGSGTQLSVL.

This clone was observed at least ten times. The chain carries TRBV7-8 and TRBJ2-3; 10 nucleotides match TRBD2. CDR1 and CDR2 from the germline V gene are SGHVS and FQNEAQ. Trimming at V came to 4 bases and at J to 2 bases, leaving 6 bases not matched to a gene. CDR3 size: 16 residues. The CDR3 DNA is TGTGCCAGCAGCTCTTTAGCGGGAGGAAACACAGATACGCAGTATTTT. Translated: CASSSLAGGNTDTQYF.

The rearrangement joins TRBV14 to TRBJ2-1, with 7 bases that match TRBD1. Germline CDR1 reads SGHDN; CDR2 reads FVKESK. Trimming cost V 3 bases and J 5 bases; bases outside gene matches: 1. The CDR3 spans 13 residues. CDR3 DNA sequence: TGTGCCAGCAGCCAGGGACAGAACAATGAGCAGTTCTTC. Translated, it gives CASSQGQNNEQFF.

This clone showed up just once. The chain joins TRBV5-6 to TRBJ2-7; D gene uncertain. Germline CDR1 SGHDT, CDR2 YYEEEE. The CDR3 spans 15 residues. V was shortened by 0 bases and J by 6 bases, with 16 bases between the two germline ends. The CDR3 protein is CASSLEVGRAAEQYF. CDR3 DNA: TGTGCCAGCAGCTTGGAGGTAGGGCGCGCAGCCGAGCAGTACTTC.

The DNA for the CDR3 is TGCGCCAGCAGTGAGGTAGATGTCTACAATGAGCAGTTCTTC. Its protein product is CASSEVDVYNEQFF. V gene TRBV10-2 combines with J gene TRBJ2-1; D is unresolved. Germline V gene sequence: CDR1 WSHSY, CDR2 SAAADI. The CDR3 is 14 residues long. The germline V and J ends were trimmed by 2 bases and 3 bases, with 8 bases remaining between them.

A few counts support this clone. V and J are TRBV28 and TRBJ2-3, with 8 positions matching TRBD1. V lost 3 bases to trimming and J lost 7 bases; unmatched junction nucleotides: 9. This CDR3 is 15 amino acids long. The germline CDR1 and CDR2 sequences are MDHEN and SYDVKM. CDR3 amino acids: CASSLGDRSVHTQYF. The CDR3 region has the DNA TGTGCCAGCAGTTTGGGGGACAGGAGCGTCCATACGCAGTATTTT.

This clone was seen a few times. The chain carries TRBV15 and TRBJ2-1, with a possible D match to TRBD2 (6 bases). This CDR3 is 16 amino acids long. V shed 0 bases and J shed 5 bases, with 14 bases lying between them. In germline, CDR1 is LNHNV, CDR2 YYDKDF (reference sequence). The CDR3, as DNA: TGTGCCACCAGCAGAGATCTGGCGGGACTCGACAATGAGCAGTTCTTC. As protein: CATSRDLAGLDNEQFF. The full variable domain, with the rest looked up from reference TRBV15 and TRBJ2-1, is DAMVIQNPRYQVTQFGKPVTLSCSQTLNHNVMYWYQQKSSQAPKLLFHYYDKDFNNEADTPDNFQSRRPNTSFCFLDIRSPGLGDTAMYLCATSRDLAGLDNEQFFGPGTRLTVL.

This clone was observed many times. This chain links TRBV6-4 with TRBJ2-1; 11 bases align to TRBD1. This CDR3 is 15 amino acids long. Germline V lookup: CDR1 MRHNA, CDR2 SNTAGT. V was clipped by 3 bases and J by 3 bases; unmatched bases: 1. The CDR3, as DNA: TGTGCCAGCAGTGAGGGGACAGGGGGCTACAATGAGCAGTTCTTC. Translated: CASSEGTGGYNEQFF.

The gene calls are TRBV10-2 and TRBJ2-3, with D perhaps TRBD2 (5 bases). This CDR3 region has 12 residues. Per the germline V gene, CDR1 is WSHSY and CDR2 is SAAADI. Between the trimmed V and J ends, which lost 2 bases and 6 bases, there was a span of 6 bases. CDR3 bases: TGCGCCAGCAGTGAGCGAGGGGATACGCAGTATTTT. Its translation: CASSERGDTQYF.

The chain couples TRBV10-3 to TRBJ2-2; 8 bases line up with TRBD1. Germline V gives CDR1 ENHRY, CDR2 SYGVKD. The CDR3 spans 13 residues. The junction had 8 bases not matched to a gene; V was cut back by 10 bases and J by 7 bases. The CDR3 here is CASAADRDGELFF. The DNA for the CDR3 is TGTGCCAGCGCGGCGGACAGGGACGGGGAGCTGTTTTTT.

V is TRBV11-2 and J is TRBJ2-3; possibly TRBD2 for D (6 bases). Germline values: CDR1 SGHAT, CDR2 FQNNGV. V was cut by 3 bases and J by 0 bases, with 16 bases left in between. This CDR3 comprises 17 residues. This CDR3 is CASSLGGFTRSTDTQYF. The CDR3 coding sequence is TGTGCCAGCAGCTTGGGGGGATTCACTAGAAGCACAGATACGCAGTATTTT.

V gene TRBV4-1 combines with J gene TRBJ1-1, with D unresolved. V was clipped by 1 base and J by 0 bases, with 9 bases between them. The length of the CDR3 is 15 residues. Germline assignment: CDR1 MGHRA and CDR2 YSYEKL. CDR3 in DNA: TGCGCCAGCAGCCAAGGTGTGGGGTTGAACACTGAAGCTTTCTTT. Its translation is CASSQGVGLNTEAFF.